The clone carrying this T cell receptor beta chain was counted only a few times. These data are taken from a study of blood T cells in healthy people across ages. Sample-barcoded 5' priming and a J-beta primer mix drove a second PCR of about 7 to 11 cycles. TCRdb reprocessed the 5' RACE reads with MiXCR, giving one entry per CDR3 protein. The top ten clones hold under 4.5% of a sample with some 760,000 distinct CDR3 sequences, roughly 25% of them seen once. The CDR3 runs 15 residues. After removal of 3 bases from V and 7 bases from J, the junction contained 9 bases not matched to a gene. Germline CDR1 is SGHRS and CDR2 is YFSETQ. The same data also contributed to another study, on T cells of mothers and their children. That source reports: The donor cohort consisted of a few healthy Caucasian mothers and their six children.

This clonotype was obtained from a boy aged 5-17 years in good health. Sequencing was performed on blood. The rearrangement uses TRBV5-1 and TRBJ2-1, with 8 nucleotides matching TRBD2. DNA of the CDR3: TGCGCCAGCAGCTCCGCGTTGGGACTAGATAATGAGCAGTTCTTC. Translation gives CASSSALGLDNEQFF.